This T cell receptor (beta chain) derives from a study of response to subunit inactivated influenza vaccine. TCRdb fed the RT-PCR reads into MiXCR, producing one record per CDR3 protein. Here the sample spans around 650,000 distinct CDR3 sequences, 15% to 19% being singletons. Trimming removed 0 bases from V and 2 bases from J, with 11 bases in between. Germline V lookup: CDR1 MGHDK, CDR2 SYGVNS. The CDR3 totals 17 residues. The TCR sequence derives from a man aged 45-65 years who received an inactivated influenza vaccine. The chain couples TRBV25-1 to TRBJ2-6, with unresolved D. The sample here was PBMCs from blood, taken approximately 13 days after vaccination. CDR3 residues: CASSEYTGSTGANVLTF. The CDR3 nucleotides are TGTGCCAGCAGTGAATATACCGGTTCTACTGGGGCCAACGTCCTGACTTTC.